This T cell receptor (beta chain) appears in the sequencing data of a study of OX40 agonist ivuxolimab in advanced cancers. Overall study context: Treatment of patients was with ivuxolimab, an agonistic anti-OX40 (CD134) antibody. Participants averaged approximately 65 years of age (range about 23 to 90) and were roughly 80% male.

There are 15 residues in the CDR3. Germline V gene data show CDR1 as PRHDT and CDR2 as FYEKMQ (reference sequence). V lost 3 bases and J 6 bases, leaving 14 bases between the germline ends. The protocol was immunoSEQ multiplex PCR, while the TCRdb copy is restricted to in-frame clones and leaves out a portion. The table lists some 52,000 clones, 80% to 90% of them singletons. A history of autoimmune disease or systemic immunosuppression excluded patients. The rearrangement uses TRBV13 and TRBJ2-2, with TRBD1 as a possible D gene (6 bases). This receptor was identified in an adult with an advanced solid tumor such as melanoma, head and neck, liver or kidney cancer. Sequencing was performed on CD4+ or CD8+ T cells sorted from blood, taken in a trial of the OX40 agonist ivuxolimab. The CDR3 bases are TGTGCCAGCAGCTTGTCAGGGGTAAAGGCCGGGGAGCTGTTTTTT. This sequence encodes CASSLSGVKAGELFF.